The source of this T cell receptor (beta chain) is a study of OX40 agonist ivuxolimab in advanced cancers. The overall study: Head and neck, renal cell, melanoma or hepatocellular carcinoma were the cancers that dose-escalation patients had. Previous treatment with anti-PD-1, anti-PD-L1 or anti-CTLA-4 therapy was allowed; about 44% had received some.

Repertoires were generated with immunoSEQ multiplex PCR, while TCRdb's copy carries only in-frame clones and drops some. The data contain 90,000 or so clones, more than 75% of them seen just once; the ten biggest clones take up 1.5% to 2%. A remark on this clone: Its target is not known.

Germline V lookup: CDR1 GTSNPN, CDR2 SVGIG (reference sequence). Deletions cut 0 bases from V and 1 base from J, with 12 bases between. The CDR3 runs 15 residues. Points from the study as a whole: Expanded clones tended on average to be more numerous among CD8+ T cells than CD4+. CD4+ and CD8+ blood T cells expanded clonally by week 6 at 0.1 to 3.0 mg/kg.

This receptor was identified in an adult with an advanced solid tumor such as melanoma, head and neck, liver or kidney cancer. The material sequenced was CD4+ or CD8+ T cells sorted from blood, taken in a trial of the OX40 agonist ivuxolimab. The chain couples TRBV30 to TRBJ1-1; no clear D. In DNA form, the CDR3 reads TGTGCCTGGAGTGTACTCTCGGCAGGGAACACTGAAGCTTTCTTT. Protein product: CAWSVLSAGNTEAFF.